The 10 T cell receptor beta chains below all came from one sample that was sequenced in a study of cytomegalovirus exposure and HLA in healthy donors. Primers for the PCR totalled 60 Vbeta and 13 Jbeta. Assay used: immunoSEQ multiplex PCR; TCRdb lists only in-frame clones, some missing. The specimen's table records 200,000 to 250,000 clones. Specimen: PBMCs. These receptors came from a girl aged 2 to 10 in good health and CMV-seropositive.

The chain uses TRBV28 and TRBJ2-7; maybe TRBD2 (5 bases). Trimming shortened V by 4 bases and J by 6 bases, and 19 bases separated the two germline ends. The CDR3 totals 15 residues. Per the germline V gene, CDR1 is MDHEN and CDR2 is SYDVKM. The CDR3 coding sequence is TGTGCCAGCAGTTGGCGGCGGGCCCTTCCAGGCGAGCAGTACTTC. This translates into CASSWRRALPGEQYF.

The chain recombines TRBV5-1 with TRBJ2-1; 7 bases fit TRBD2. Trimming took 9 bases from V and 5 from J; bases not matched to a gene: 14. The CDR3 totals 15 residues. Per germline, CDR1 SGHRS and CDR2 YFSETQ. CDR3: CATYLDPSGNNEQFF. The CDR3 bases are TGCGCCACCTACCTGGACCCTAGCGGAAACAATGAGCAGTTCTTC.

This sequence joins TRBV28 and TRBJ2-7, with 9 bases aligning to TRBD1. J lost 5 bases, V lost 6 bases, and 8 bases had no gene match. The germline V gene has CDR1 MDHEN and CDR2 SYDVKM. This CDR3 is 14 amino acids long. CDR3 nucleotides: TGTGCCAGCAGCCTAGGGACAGGGAGGAACGAGCAGTACTTC. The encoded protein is CASSLGTGRNEQYF.

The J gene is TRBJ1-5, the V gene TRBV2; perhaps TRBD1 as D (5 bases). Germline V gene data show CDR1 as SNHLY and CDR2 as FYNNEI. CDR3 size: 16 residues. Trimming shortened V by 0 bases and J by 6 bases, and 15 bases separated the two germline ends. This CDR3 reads CASSEARPSGGQPQHF. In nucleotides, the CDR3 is TGTGCCAGCAGTGAAGCGCGTCCGTCGGGGGGTCAGCCCCAGCATTTT.

CDR3 loop: CASSVEGWGVQPEAFF. As DNA, the CDR3 is TGTGCCAGCAGCGTAGAGGGTTGGGGAGTTCAACCTGAAGCTTTCTTT. The chain recombines TRBV9 with TRBJ1-1; no definite D call. The CDR3 runs 16 residues. Germline CDR1 reads SGDLS; CDR2 reads YYNGEE. V lost 0 bases, J lost 6 bases, and 18 bases lay in between. The whole variable domain, remainder taken from reference TRBV9 and TRBJ1-1, is DSGVTQTPKHLITATGQRVTLRCSPRSGDLSVYWYQQSLDQGLQFLIQYYNGEERAKGNILERFSAQQFPDLHSELNLSSLELGDSALYFCASSVEGWGVQPEAFFGQGTRLTVV.

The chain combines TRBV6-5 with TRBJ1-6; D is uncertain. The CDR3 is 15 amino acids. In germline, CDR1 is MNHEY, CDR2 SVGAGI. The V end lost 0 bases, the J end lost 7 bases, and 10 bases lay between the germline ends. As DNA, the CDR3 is TGTGCCAGCAGTTACTCGGAGTCTTTCAATTCACCCCTCCACTTT. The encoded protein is CASSYSESFNSPLHF.

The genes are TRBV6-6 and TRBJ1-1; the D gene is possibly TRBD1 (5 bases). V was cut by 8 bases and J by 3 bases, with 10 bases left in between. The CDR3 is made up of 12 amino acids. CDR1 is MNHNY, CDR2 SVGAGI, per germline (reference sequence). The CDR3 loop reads CASFGGDTEAFF. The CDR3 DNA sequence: TGTGCCAGCTTTGGGGGGGACACTGAAGCTTTCTTT.

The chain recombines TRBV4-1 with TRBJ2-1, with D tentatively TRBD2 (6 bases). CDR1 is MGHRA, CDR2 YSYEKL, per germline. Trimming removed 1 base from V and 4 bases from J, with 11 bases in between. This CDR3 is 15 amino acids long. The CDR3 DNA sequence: TGCGCCAGCAGCCAAGCCGCGGGACTGTACAATGAGCAGTTCTTC. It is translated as CASSQAAGLYNEQFF.

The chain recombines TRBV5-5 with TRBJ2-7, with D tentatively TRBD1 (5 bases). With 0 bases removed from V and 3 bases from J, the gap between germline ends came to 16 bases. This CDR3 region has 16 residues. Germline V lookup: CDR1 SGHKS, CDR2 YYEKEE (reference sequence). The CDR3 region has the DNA TGTGCCAGCAGCTTGGAGTCAGGCAGGGTAAGCTACGAGCAGTACTTC. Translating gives CASSLESGRVSYEQYF.

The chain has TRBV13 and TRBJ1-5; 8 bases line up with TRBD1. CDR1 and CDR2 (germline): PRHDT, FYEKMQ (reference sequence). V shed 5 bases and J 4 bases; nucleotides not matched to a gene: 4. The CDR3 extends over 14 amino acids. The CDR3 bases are TGTGCCAGCAGCCGACAGGGGCGTAATCAGCCCCAGCATTTT. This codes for CASSRQGRNQPQHF.